One sample yielded the 8 T cell receptor beta chains listed below, sequenced in a study of blood T cell repertoires in COVID-19. Only in-frame clones appear in the TCRdb table, and some are missing; sequencing was by immunoSEQ multiplex PCR. Here the sample spans roughly 250,000 clones, around 88% being singletons. The specimen sequenced was PBMCs or T cells enriched from blood (not recorded which). Receptors originate from a middle-aged woman with acute COVID-19.

The chain combines TRBV2 with TRBJ1-5; D perhaps matches TRBD1 (6 bases). The CDR3 totals 15 residues. The germline V and J ends were trimmed by 3 bases and 2 bases, with 11 bases remaining between them. Germline lookup yields CDR1 SNHLY and CDR2 FYNNEI. The DNA of the CDR3 is TGTGCCAGCAGTGAGGAGCCAGGGGGCAATCAGCCCCAGCATTTT. Translating it yields CASSEEPGGNQPQHF.

The rearrangement links TRBV9 to TRBJ2-1; TRBD2 matches 10 bases. This CDR3 region has 18 residues. With 3 bases clipped from V and 8 bases from J, the junction kept 17 bases outside the gene matches. Germline assignment: CDR1 SGDLS and CDR2 YYNGEE. CDR3 nucleotide sequence: TGTGCCAGCAGCGCCAATTGGAAGGGGACTAGCGATAACGATGAGCAGTTCTTC. This translates into CASSANWKGTSDNDEQFF.

J is TRBJ1-2 and V is TRBV4-2; D unclear. With 0 bases removed from V and 7 bases from J, the gap between germline ends came to 6 bases. Germline-derived CDR1 and CDR2 are LGHNA and YNFKEQ. This CDR3 is 12 amino acids long. CDR3 in amino acids: CASSQEEGGYTF. CDR3 sequence (DNA): TGTGCCAGCAGCCAAGAAGAGGGTGGCTACACCTTC.

The chain employs TRBV19 and TRBJ2-1; 8 bases are shared with TRBD2. The CDR3 loop spans 16 amino acids. Trimming cost V 5 bases and J 0 bases; bases outside gene matches: 6. Germline CDR1 and CDR2: LNHDA and SQIVND (reference sequence). The chain's CDR3 is CASSARGRSSYNEQFF. The CDR3 nucleotides are TGTGCCAGTAGTGCCCGCGGGAGGAGCTCCTACAATGAGCAGTTCTTC.

This sequence joins TRBV27 and TRBJ2-7, with 11 nucleotides matching TRBD1. The V gene end was trimmed by 5 bases and the J gene end by 4 bases; junction bases not matched to a gene: 7. The CDR3 is made up of 15 amino acids. CDR1 MNHEY and CDR2 SMNVEV come from the germline V gene (reference sequence). CDR3 loop: CASSLGRDRGYEQYF. The DNA for the CDR3 is TGTGCCAGCAGTCTAGGCCGGGACAGGGGGTACGAGCAGTACTTC.

This chain uses TRBV30 with TRBJ1-6, with 7 nucleotides matching TRBD1. Germline V gives CDR1 GTSNPN, CDR2 SVGIG (reference sequence). J gave up 4 bases and V 0 bases, and 12 bases lay outside the gene matches. The CDR3 loop spans 18 amino acids. The CDR3 sequence: CAWSVPSHRQGYNSPLHF. The DNA for the CDR3 is TGTGCCTGGAGTGTCCCCTCACATCGACAGGGATATAATTCACCCCTCCACTTT.

V usage is TRBV7-9 and J usage is TRBJ1-3, with 7 positions matching TRBD1. The germline V gene has CDR1 SEHNR and CDR2 FQNEAQ (reference sequence). The CDR3 contains 15 residues. The ends lost 2 bases at V and 4 bases at J; junction bases unmatched: 5. DNA of the CDR3: TGTGCCAGCAGCTTAACAGGGACAGCAGGAAACACCATATATTTT. Encoded protein: CASSLTGTAGNTIYF.

The genes are TRBV27 and TRBJ2-3; 7 bases align to TRBD2. This CDR3 has 18 amino acids. V was clipped by 2 bases and J by 0 bases; unmatched bases: 11. Germline CDR1 MNHEY, CDR2 SMNVEV (reference sequence). CDR3 nucleotide sequence: TGTGCCAGCAGTTTAGGCCTAGCGGAGACACTTAGCACAGATACGCAGTATTTT. Translated: CASSLGLAETLSTDTQYF.